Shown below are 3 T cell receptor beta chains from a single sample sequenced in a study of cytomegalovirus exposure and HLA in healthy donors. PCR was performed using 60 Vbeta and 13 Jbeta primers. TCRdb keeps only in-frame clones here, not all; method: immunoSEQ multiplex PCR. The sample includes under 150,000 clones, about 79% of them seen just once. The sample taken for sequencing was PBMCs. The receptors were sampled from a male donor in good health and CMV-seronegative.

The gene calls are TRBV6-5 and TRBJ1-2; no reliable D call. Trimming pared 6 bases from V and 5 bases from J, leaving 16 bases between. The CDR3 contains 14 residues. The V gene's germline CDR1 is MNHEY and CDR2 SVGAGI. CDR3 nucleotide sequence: TGTGCCAGCAGCCCCCGTCCCGGACTGTATGGCTACACCTTC. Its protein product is CASSPRPGLYGYTF.

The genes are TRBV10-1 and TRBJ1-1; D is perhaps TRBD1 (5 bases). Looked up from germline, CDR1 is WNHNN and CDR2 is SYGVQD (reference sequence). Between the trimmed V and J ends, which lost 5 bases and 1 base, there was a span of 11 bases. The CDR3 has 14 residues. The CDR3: CASSPGGQNTEAFF. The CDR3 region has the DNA TGCGCCAGCAGTCCGGGAGGACAGAACACTGAAGCTTTCTTT.

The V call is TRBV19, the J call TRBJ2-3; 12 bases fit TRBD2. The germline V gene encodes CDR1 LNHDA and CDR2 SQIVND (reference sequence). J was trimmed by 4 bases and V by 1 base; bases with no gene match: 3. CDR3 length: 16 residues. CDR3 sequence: CASSIGLAGGSDTQYF. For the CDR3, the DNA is TGTGCCAGTAGTATAGGTCTAGCGGGAGGGTCAGATACGCAGTATTTT.